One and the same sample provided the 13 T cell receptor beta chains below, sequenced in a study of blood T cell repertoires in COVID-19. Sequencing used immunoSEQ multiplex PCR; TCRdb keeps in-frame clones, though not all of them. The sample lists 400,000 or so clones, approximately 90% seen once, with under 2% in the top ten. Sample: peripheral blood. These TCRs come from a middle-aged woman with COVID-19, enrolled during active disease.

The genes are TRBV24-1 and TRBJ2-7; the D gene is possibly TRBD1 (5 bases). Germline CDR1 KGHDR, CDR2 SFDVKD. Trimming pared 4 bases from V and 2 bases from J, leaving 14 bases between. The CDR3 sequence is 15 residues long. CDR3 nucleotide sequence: TGTGCCACCAGTGACGCAAGTGGGGCAGCCTACGAGCAGTACTTC. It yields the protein CATSDASGAAYEQYF.

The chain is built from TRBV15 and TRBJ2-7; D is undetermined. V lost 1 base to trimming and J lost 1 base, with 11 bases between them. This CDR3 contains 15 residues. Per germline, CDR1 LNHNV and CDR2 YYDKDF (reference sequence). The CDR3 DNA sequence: TGTGCCACCAGCAGAGCCACTTCAGGTTCCTACGAGCAGTACTTC. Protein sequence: CATSRATSGSYEQYF.

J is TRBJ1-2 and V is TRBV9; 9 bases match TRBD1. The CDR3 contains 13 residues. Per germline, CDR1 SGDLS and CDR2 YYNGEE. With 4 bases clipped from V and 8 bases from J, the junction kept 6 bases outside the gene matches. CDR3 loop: CASSRTGGKGYTF. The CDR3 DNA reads TGTGCCAGCAGCAGAACAGGGGGCAAAGGCTACACCTTC. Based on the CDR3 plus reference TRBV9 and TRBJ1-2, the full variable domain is DSGVTQTPKHLITATGQRVTLRCSPRSGDLSVYWYQQSLDQGLQFLIQYYNGEERAKGNILERFSAQQFPDLHSELNLSSLELGDSALYFCASSRTGGKGYTFGSGTRLTVV.

The CDR3 sequence is CASSDSAARQGNTMNTEAFF. Here the CDR3 DNA reads TGTGCCAGCAGTGACTCAGCCGCCCGACAGGGGAACACCATGAACACTGAAGCTTTCTTT. The genes are TRBV6-4 and TRBJ1-1; 8 bases are shared with TRBD1. Unmatched junction bases numbered 15, after V lost 0 bases and J lost 0 bases. This CDR3 has 20 residues. Germline loops: CDR1 MRHNA, CDR2 SNTAGT.

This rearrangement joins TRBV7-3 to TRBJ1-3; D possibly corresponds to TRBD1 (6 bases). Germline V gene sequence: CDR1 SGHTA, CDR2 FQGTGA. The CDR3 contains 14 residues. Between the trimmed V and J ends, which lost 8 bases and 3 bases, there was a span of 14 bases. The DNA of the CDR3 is TGTGCCAGCGGGGGGGGCACAGATGGAAACACCATATATTTT. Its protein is CASGGGTDGNTIYF.

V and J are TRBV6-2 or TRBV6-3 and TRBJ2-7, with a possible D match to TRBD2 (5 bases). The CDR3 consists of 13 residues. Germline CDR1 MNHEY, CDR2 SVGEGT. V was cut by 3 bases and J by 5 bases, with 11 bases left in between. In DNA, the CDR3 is TGTGCCAGCAGTTATCCGGGAAGCCACGAGCAGTACTTC. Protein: CASSYPGSHEQYF.

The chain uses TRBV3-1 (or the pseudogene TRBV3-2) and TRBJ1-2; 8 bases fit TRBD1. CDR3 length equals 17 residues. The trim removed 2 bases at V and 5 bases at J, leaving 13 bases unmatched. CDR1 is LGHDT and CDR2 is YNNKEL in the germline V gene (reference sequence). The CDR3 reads CASSQKKTGASRYGYTF. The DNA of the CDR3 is TGTGCCAGCAGCCAAAAAAAGACAGGGGCGTCACGATATGGCTACACCTTC.

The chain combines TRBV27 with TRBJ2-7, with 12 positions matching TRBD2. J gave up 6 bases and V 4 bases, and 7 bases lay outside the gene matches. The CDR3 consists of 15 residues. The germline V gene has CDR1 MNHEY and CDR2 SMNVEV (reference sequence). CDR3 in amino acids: CASSSRLAGVREQYF. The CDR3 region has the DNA TGTGCCAGCAGTTCTAGACTAGCGGGAGTTCGCGAGCAGTACTTC.

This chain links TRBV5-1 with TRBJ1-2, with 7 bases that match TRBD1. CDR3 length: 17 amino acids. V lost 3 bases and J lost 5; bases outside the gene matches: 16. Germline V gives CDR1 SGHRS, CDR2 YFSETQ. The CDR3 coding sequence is TGCGCCAGCAGCTCGGGGGACAGCTCGATCCTTAGTTATGGCTACACCTTC. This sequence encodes CASSSGDSSILSYGYTF.

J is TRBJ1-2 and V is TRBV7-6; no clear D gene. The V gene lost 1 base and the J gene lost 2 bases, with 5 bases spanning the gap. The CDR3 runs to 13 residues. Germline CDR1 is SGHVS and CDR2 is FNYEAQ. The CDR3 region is CASSLEENYGYTF. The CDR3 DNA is TGTGCCAGCAGCTTAGAGGAGAACTATGGCTACACCTTC.

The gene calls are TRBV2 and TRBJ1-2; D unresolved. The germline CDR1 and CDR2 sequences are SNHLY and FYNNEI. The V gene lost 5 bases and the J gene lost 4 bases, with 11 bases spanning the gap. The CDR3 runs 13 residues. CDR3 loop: CASSSGLFYGYTF. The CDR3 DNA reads TGTGCCAGCAGTTCCGGACTGTTCTATGGCTACACCTTC.

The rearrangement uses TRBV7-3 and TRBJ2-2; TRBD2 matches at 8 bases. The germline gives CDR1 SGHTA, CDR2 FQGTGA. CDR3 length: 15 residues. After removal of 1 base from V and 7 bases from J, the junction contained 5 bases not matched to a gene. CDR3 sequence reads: CASSLISLAGGELFF. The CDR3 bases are TGTGCCAGCAGCTTAATTTCGCTAGCGGGCGGGGAGCTGTTTTTT.

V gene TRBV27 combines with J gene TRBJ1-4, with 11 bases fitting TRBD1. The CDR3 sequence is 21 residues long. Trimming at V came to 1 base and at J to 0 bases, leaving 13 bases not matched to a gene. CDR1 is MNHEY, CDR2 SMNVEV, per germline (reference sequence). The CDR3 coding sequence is TGTGCCAGCAGTTTATTCCCCCTTGGACAGGGGGCATTCGCAACTAATGAAAAACTGTTTTTT. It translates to CASSLFPLGQGAFATNEKLFF. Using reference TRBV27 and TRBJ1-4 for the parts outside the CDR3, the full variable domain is EAQVTQNPRYLITVTGKKLTVTCSQNMNHEYMSWYRQDPGLGLRQIYYSMNVEVTDKGDVPEGYKVSRKEKRNFPLILESPSPNQTSLYFCASSLFPLGQGAFATNEKLFFGSGTQLSVL.